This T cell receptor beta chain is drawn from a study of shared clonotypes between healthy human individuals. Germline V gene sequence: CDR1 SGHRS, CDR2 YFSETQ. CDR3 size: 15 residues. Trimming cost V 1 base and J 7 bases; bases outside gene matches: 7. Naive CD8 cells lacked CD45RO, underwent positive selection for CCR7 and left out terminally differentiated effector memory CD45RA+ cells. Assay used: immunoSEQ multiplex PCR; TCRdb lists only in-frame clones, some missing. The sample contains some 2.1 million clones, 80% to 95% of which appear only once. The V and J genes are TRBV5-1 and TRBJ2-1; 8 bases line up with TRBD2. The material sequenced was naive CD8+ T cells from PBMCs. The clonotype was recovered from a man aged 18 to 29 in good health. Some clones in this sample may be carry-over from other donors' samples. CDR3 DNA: TGCGCCAGCAGCTTGATCAGCGGGAGCGGTAATGAGCAGTTCTTC. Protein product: CASSLISGSGNEQFF.